The clone carrying this T cell receptor (beta chain) was detected a few times. The data stem from a study of beta chain features in type 1 diabetes. Expressed TCRB transcripts were sequenced after all isolated RNA was converted to cDNA. The table came from immunoSEQ multiplex PCR; TCRdb's copy has only in-frame clones and leaves some out. The top ten clones hold about 0.042% of a sample with fewer than 550,000 clones, about 10% of them seen once. Trimming removed 4 bases from V and 10 bases from J; junction bases left unmatched: 12. The CDR3 length is 14 residues. CDR1 SGDLS and CDR2 YYNGEE come from the germline V gene.

The chain combines TRBV9 with TRBJ1-1; TRBD1 matches 8 bases. Sequences were obtained from naive CD4+ T cells from blood. The TCR sequence derives from a woman aged 18-29 years in good health. Written as DNA, the CDR3 is TGTGCCAGCAGCCCGATCCGACAGGGGCTGATAGCTTTCTTT. It yields the protein CASSPIRQGLIAFF. Variable domain in full (rest from reference TRBV9 and TRBJ1-1): DSGVTQTPKHLITATGQRVTLRCSPRSGDLSVYWYQQSLDQGLQFLIQYYNGEERAKGNILERFSAQQFPDLHSELNLSSLELGDSALYFCASSPIRQGLIAFFGQGTRLTVV.